This T cell receptor (beta chain) was observed in a study of blood T cells in healthy people across ages. Through a sample-barcoded 5' primer and a J-beta primer mix, a second PCR was run for roughly 6 to 12 cycles. MiXCR, applied by TCRdb to the 5' RACE reads, yields one record per CDR3 protein. This table holds roughly 1.5 million distinct CDR3 sequences, 35% to 45% found once. CDR3 size: 12 residues. The V gene's germline CDR1 is SNHLY and CDR2 FYNNEI. Trimming took off 2 bases at V and 11 bases at J, with 12 bases between the two ends. What was sequenced was blood. The rearrangement links TRBV2 to TRBJ2-5; D uncertain. The TCR sequence derives from a woman aged 18-30 years in good health. CDR3 in DNA: TGTGCCAGCAGTGAACTGCGCAATGAGCAGTACTTC. This codes for CASSELRNEQYF.